This T cell receptor beta chain was recovered during a study of cytomegalovirus exposure and HLA in healthy donors. Overall study: In a later analysis, the roughly 120 validation repertoires were reported to have used the same platform as the approximately 690 first-cohort repertoires.

TCRdb's table, derived via immunoSEQ multiplex PCR, lists solely in-frame clones and lacks some. The sample records 170,000 or so clones, around 85% being singletons. The donors were members of the validation cohort, which comprised about 120 subjects and was separate from the first cohort of fewer than 700 subjects. Note on this clone: The antigen is unknown.

Study results and caveats: In vitro confirmation showed three CMV-associated chains to be CMV antigen specific. The classifier was said to identify cytomegalovirus status with high specificity and sensitivity.

J was trimmed by 6 bases and V by 0 bases; bases with no gene match: 4. Germline V gene lookup returns CDR1 LNHDA and CDR2 SQIVND (reference sequence). There are 15 residues in the CDR3. The V and J genes are TRBV19 and TRBJ1-2; 10 bases map to TRBD1. The receptor's source is a man aged 18 to 35 in good health and CMV-seropositive. What was sequenced was PBMCs. The CDR3 region has the DNA TGTGCCAGTAGTATAGAGGGGACAGGGGAACATGGCTACACCTTC. This gives the protein CASSIEGTGEHGYTF.